One and the same sample provided the 8 T cell receptor beta chains below, sequenced in a study of T cell changes during pregnancy in multiple sclerosis. Using immunoSEQ multiplex PCR, the repertoire was profiled, and TCRdb retains in-frame clones only, with some absent. The table shows some 77,000 clones, with about nine tenths occurring only once. This specimen consisted of peripheral blood, obtained before pregnancy. These receptors all come from a female donor with multiple sclerosis, enrolled in a pregnancy study.

The chain couples TRBV14 to TRBJ1-5, with a weak D call TRBD1 (5 bases). The CDR3 runs 15 residues. Germline V CDR1 and CDR2: SGHDN, FVKESK. The germline V and J ends were trimmed by 5 bases and 3 bases, with 14 bases remaining between them. The CDR3 coding sequence is TGTGCCAGCAGCGCCCTCGGGGGTTTCAATCAGCCCCAGCATTTT. As protein: CASSALGGFNQPQHF.

The chain recombines TRBV10-3 with TRBJ1-2, with D possibly matching TRBD1 (5 bases). The CDR3 length is 12 residues. V was pared by 6 bases and J by 8 bases, with 13 bases between. Germline CDR1 is ENHRY and CDR2 is SYGVKD. The chain's CDR3 is CAISSRPGGYTF. DNA for the CDR3: TGTGCCATCAGCTCCCGCCCAGGGGGCTACACCTTC.

This clone has just one count. The chain couples TRBV4-3 to TRBJ2-2, with 11 bases aligning to TRBD2. The CDR3 contains 20 residues. Germline V gives CDR1 LGHNA, CDR2 YSLEER. After removal of 0 bases from V and 2 bases from J, the junction contained 11 bases not matched to a gene. Here the CDR3 reads CASSQEFQISGGVNTGELFF. The CDR3 DNA sequence: TGCGCCAGCAGCCAAGAGTTTCAAATTAGCGGGGGGGTAAACACCGGGGAGCTGTTTTTT.

This chain connects TRBV9 to TRBJ2-3, with no clear D. The CDR3 length is 15 residues. V lost 3 bases, J lost 5 bases, and 16 bases lay in between. Germline V gives CDR1 SGDLS, CDR2 YYNGEE. For the CDR3, the DNA is TGTGCCAGCAGCGCACTTCCCACAGCACAAGATACGCAGTATTTT. It codes for CASSALPTAQDTQYF. Full variable domain (rest looked up from reference TRBV9 and TRBJ2-3): DSGVTQTPKHLITATGQRVTLRCSPRSGDLSVYWYQQSLDQGLQFLIQYYNGEERAKGNILERFSAQQFPDLHSELNLSSLELGDSALYFCASSALPTAQDTQYFGPGTRLTVL.

The rearrangement links TRBV5-1 to TRBJ1-2, with D possibly TRBD1 on 6 matching bases. This CDR3 region has 15 residues. Deletions cut 4 bases from V and 4 bases from J, with 17 bases between. Germline values: CDR1 SGHRS, CDR2 YFSETQ. CDR3 sequence: CASSPYGGQSYGYTF. The CDR3 nucleotides read TGCGCCAGCAGCCCCTACGGGGGGCAATCCTATGGCTACACCTTC.

This chain uses TRBV6-4 with TRBJ2-6; a possible D gene is TRBD1 (5 bases). V shed 4 bases and J shed 2 bases, with 6 bases lying between them. This CDR3 is built from 14 residues. Germline loops: CDR1 MRHNA, CDR2 SNTAGT. The CDR3 DNA reads as TGTGCCAGCAGTGGGGGCGCTGGGGCCAACGTCCTGACTTTC. Protein sequence: CASSGGAGANVLTF.

The chain carries TRBV12-5 and TRBJ1-5; a weak D match, TRBD1 (5 bases). V lost 2 bases to trimming and J lost 5 bases, with 13 bases between them. The CDR3 covers 15 residues. Germline CDR1 and CDR2: LGHNT and FRNRAP. CDR3: CASGLTGNVHQPQHF. Written as DNA, the CDR3 is TGTGCTAGTGGTTTGACAGGCAACGTCCATCAGCCCCAGCATTTT.

This clone was recorded only once. J is TRBJ2-1 and V is TRBV30, with D possibly TRBD2 on 5 matching bases. The germline CDR1 and CDR2 sequences are GTSNPN and SVGIG (reference sequence). Trimming pared 2 bases from V and 4 bases from J, leaving 12 bases between. The CDR3 loop spans 14 amino acids. The CDR3 nucleotides read TGTGCCTGGAGTAAAACGGGGTCTTACAATGAGCAGTTCTTC. Residues: CAWSKTGSYNEQFF.